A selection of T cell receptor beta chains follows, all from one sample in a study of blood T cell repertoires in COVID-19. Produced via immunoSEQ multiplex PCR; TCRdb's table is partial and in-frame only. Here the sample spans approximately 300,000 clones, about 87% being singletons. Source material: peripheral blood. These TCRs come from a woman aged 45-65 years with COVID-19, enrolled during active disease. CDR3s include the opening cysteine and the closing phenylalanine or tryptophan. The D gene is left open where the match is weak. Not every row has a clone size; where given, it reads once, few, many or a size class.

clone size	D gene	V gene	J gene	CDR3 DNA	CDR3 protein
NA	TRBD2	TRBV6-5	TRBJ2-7	TGTGCCAGCAGTTACGCGGGAGGGTACGAGCAGTACTTC	CASSYAGGYEQYF
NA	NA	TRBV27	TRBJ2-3	TGTGCCAGCAGTTTATTCTTTCAAGCGGATACGCAGTATTTT	CASSLFFQADTQYF
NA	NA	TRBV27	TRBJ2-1	TGTGCCAGCAGTTCGGCAGGGTCATTGTACAATGAGCAGTTCTTC	CASSSAGSLYNEQFF
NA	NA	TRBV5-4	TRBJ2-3	TGTGCCAGCAGCCCGCGTACCAGCACAGATACGCAGTATTTT	CASSPRTSTDTQYF
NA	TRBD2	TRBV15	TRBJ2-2	TGTGCCACCAGCAGGCTAACTAGCGGGTTGGACACCGGGGAGCTGTTTTTT	CATSRLTSGLDTGELFF
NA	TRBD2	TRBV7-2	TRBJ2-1	TGTGCCAGCAGATACACTAGCGGGAGTAATGAGTTCTTC	CASRYTSGSNEFF
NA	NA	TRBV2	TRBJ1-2	TGTGCCAGCAGTCTAACAGGGAAAACTAACTATGGCTACACCTTC	CASSLTGKTNYGYTF
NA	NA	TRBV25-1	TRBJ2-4	TGTGCCAGCAGGACCACAGGATCAAACATTCAGTACTTC	CASRTTGSNIQYF
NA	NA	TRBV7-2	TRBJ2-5	TGTGCCAGCAGGGGACGGGGGGCGGAGACCCAGTACTTC	CASRGRGAETQYF
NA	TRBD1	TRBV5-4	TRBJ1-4	TGTGCCAGCAGCTCATCCCCACCAACAGGGGTAAAAGATGAAAAACTGTTTTTT	CASSSSPPTGVKDEKLFF
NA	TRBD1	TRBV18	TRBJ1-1	TGTGCCAGCTCAGGACAGGGACCAAGAACGAACACTGAAGCTTTCTTT	CASSGQGPRTNTEAFF
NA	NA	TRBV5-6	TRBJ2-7	TGTGCCAGCAGCTATTTACAGGGCCACGAGCAGTACTTC	CASSYLQGHEQYF
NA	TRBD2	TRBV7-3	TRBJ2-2	TGTGCCAGCAGCGTTACCGGGACTAGCGTTACCGGGGAGCTGTTTTTT	CASSVTGTSVTGELFF
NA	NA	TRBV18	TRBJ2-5	TGTGCCAGCTCACCACTAACCAGGGCAGAAGAGACCCAGTACTTC	CASSPLTRAEETQYF
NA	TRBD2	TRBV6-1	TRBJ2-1	TGTGCCAGCAGTGACACGGGACTAGCGGGATATGAGCAGTTCTTC	CASSDTGLAGYEQFF
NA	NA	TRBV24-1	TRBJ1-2	TGTGCCACCAGTGCGAGTTACACCTTC	CATSASYTF
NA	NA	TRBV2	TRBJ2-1	TGTGCCAGCGGGGGGAACCCCATCAATGAGCAGTTCTTC	CASGGNPINEQFF
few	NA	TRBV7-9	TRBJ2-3	TGTGCCAGCAGCGTGTCCTCGACAGGAGGCACAGATACGCAGTATTTT	CASSVSSTGGTDTQYF
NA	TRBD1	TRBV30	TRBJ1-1	TGTGCCTGGAGTAGGACAGGACTGAACACTGAAGCTTTCTTT	CAWSRTGLNTEAFF
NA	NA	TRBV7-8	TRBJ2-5	TGTGCCAGCAGCTCCATCCAAGAGACCCAGTACTTC	CASSSIQETQYF
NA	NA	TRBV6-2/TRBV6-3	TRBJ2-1	TGTGCCAGCAGTTACTCGACACTCGGTGAGCAGTTCTTC	CASSYSTLGEQFF
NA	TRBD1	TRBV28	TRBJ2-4	TGTGCCAGCAGTTTAAGTACAGGGGTCATTCAGTACTTC	CASSLSTGVIQYF
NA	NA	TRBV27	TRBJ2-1	TGTGCCAGCAGTTTGACTCATTACAATGAGCAGTTCTTC	CASSLTHYNEQFF
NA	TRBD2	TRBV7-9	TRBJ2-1	TGTGCCAGCAGCTCCCCCATCACTAGCGGGAGGGGGTACTACAATGAGCAGTTCTTC	CASSSPITSGRGYYNEQFF
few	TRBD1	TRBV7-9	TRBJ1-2	TGTGCCAGCAGCTTAGCGGGACAGGGGTTCTGGAGAAGCTACACCTTC	CASSLAGQGFWRSYTF
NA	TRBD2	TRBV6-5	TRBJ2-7	TGTGCCAGCGTTTGGGAGGGGTGGTCCTACGAGCAGTACTTC	CASVWEGWSYEQYF
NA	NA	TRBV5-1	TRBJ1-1	TGCGCCAGCAGCTGGGAGGGTCCTGTGAACACTGAAGCTTTCTTT	CASSWEGPVNTEAFF
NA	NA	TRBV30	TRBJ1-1	TGTGCCTGGAGGGACTTAACACTGGGAGCTTTCTTT	CAWRDLTLGAFF
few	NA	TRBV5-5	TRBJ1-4	TGTGCCAGCAGCTTGGTTCCCGTCCGGGGGACTGCAACTAATGAAAAACTGTTTTTT	CASSLVPVRGTATNEKLFF
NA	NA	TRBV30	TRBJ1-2	TGTGCCTGGAGTGTACTTTCTTCGGCGGGGGCTAGCGGCTACACCTTC	CAWSVLSSAGASGYTF
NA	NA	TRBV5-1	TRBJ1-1	TGCGCCAGCAGCTTTGGCCCCAACACTGAAGCTTTCTTT	CASSFGPNTEAFF
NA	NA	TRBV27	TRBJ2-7	TGTGCCAGCAGTCCCCGAGAGACAGGGAGGATCTACGAGCAGTACTTC	CASSPRETGRIYEQYF
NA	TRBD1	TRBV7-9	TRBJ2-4	TGTGCCAGCAGCTTCGGGACAGGGGACAAAAACATTCAGTACTTC	CASSFGTGDKNIQYF
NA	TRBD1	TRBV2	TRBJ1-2	TGTGCCAGCAGTGAAAGCTACCGGGACAGGAGACATGGCTACACCTTC	CASSESYRDRRHGYTF
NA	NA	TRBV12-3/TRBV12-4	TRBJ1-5	TGTGCCAGCAGATCAGGCCTAAATCAGCCCCAGCATTTT	CASRSGLNQPQHF
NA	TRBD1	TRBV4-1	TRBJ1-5	TGCGCCAGCAGCCAAGGGGAGACAGGGGCATATAGCAATCAGCCCCAGCATTTT	CASSQGETGAYSNQPQHF
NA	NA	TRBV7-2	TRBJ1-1	TGTGCCAGCAGGGGGGGGGTTGAAGCTTTCTTT	CASRGGVEAFF
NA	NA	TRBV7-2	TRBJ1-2	TGTGCCAGCAGCGAAGACCAGGGGTTCGGCTACACCTTC	CASSEDQGFGYTF
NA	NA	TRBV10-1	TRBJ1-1	TGCGCCAGCAGTGAGTCTTCCAGGGGTGTTGAAGCTTTCTTT	CASSESSRGVEAFF
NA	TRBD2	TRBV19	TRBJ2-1	TGTGCCTCGGGACCGGGACTAGCGGTCCACAATGAGCAGTTCTTC	CASGPGLAVHNEQFF
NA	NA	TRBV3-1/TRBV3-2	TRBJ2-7	TGTGCCAGCAGCACAGAATACTCCTACGAGCAGTACTTC	CASSTEYSYEQYF
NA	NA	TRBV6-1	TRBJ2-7	TGTGCCAGCAGACCCCTCGTGGCGTCGGGCGAGCAGTACTTC	CASRPLVASGEQYF
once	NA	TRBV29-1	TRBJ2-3	TGCAGCGTCCTTCGCCGGGATACGCAGTATTTT	CSVLRRDTQYF
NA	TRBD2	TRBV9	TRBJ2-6	TGTGCCAGCAGCTCCCTTGCGGGGGGCACTTTTTCTGGGGCCAACGTCCTGACTTTC	CASSSLAGGTFSGANVLTF
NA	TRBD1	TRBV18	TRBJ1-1	TGTGCCAGCTCACAAACGGGACAGTCGAACACTGAAGCTTTCTTT	CASSQTGQSNTEAFF
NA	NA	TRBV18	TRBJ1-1	TGTGCCAGCTCACCCCTAGGGGTCGCGGGGACTGAAGCTTTCTTT	CASSPLGVAGTEAFF
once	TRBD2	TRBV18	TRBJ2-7	TGTGCCAGCTCACCATTGGGACTAGCGGAGCGACCCTCCTACGAGCAGTACTTC	CASSPLGLAERPSYEQYF
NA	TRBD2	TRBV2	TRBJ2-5	TGTGCCAGCGGTAGCGGGAGGGCCCGGGAGACCCAGTACTTC	CASGSGRARETQYF
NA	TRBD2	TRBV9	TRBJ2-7	TGTGCCAGCAGCGTATTGGGACTAGCGTTTGGTGACGAGCAGTACTTC	CASSVLGLAFGDEQYF
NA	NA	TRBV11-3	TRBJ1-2	TGTGCCAGCAGCTTAGATCGGTTAGGGGCCGCAGGGGACTATGGCTACACCTTC	CASSLDRLGAAGDYGYTF
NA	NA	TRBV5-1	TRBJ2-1	TGCGCCAGCAGCTTGTCTTCCCGGGAAGCAAGTCCCTACAATGAGCAGTTCTTC	CASSLSSREASPYNEQFF
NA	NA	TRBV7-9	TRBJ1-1	TGTGCCAGCAGCCTGGCGACAGACAGCTTTGAAGCTTTCTTT	CASSLATDSFEAFF
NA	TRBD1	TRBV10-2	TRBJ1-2	TGCGCCAGCAGGGAGACAGGGAACTATGGCTACACCTTC	CASRETGNYGYTF
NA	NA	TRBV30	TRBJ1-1	TGTGCCTGGAGTGTATTTGGGGGCCTGAATCCTTTCTTT	CAWSVFGGLNPFF